The 14 T cell receptor beta chains given below trace back to one sample, sequenced in a study of T cell repertoires in cytomegalovirus infection. TCRdb re-derived calls from the reads in MiXCR, one entry per CDR3 protein. The sample shows some 600,000 distinct CDR3 sequences, less than 25% of them seen only once. Sequencing used CD8+ T cells from PBMCs. The origin of the receptors is a human donor in good health (CMV status not recorded). Some clones in this sample may be carry-over from other donors' samples.

At least ten counts were recorded for this clonotype. The chain links TRBV7-2 to TRBJ2-5; D is ambiguous. V was shortened by 2 bases and J by 3 bases, with 7 bases between the two germline ends. CDR3 length: 13 residues. The germline V gene encodes CDR1 SGHTA and CDR2 FQGNSA. CDR3 region: CASSLIRKETQYF. For the CDR3, the DNA is TGTGCCAGCAGCTTAATCAGGAAAGAGACCCAGTACTTC.

This clonotype was counted between two and nine times. V and J are TRBV28 and TRBJ2-1; 11 nucleotides agree with TRBD2. There are 17 residues in the CDR3. Per germline, CDR1 MDHEN and CDR2 SYDVKM. The V and J ends lost 4 bases and 2 bases, in that order; junction bases with no gene match: 7. The CDR3 DNA follows: TGTGCCAGCAGTTCAGTCAATAGCGGGGGGGCCTACAATGAGCAGTTCTTC. This codes for CASSSVNSGGAYNEQFF. The full variable domain, with the rest looked up from reference TRBV28 and TRBJ2-1, is DVKVTQSSRYLVKRTGEKVFLECVQDMDHENMFWYRQDPGLGLRLIYFSYDVKMKEKGDIPEGYSVSREKKERFSLILESASTNQTSMYLCASSSVNSGGAYNEQFFGPGTRLTVL.

A remark on this clonotype: Germline and junction disagree at one end, which may indicate a read error. The chain has TRBV25-1 and TRBJ2-3; D is unresolved. The CDR3 has 12 residues. From germline, CDR1 is MGHDK and CDR2 SYGVNS. The CDR3 sequence is CVSSDRADTQYF. Written as DNA, the CDR3 is TGTGTCAGCAGTGATCGCGCAGATACGCAGTATTTT.

The chain combines TRBV6-2 or TRBV6-3 with TRBJ2-3, with D uncertain. CDR1 MNHEY and CDR2 SVGEGT come from the germline V gene. V lost 4 bases and J lost 4, with 9 bases in between. The CDR3 has 13 amino acids. CDR3 DNA: TGTGCCAGCAGTTTTCGTTCGTCAGATACGCAGTATTTT. Encoded protein: CASSFRSSDTQYF.

In regard to this clonotype: Germline is not matched at one junction end, which may reflect a read error. This chain uses TRBV7-9 with TRBJ2-3; 10 nucleotides line up with TRBD1. Germline loops: CDR1 SEHNR, CDR2 FQNEAQ (reference sequence). CDR3 length: 13 residues. CDR3 bases: TGTGTCAGCAGCCGGGACAGGGGAGATACGCAGTATTTT. Amino acids: CVSSRDRGDTQYF.

The DNA for the CDR3 is TGCGCCAGCAGCCAAGGATCCATGCGGCACTCGTGGGGGGAGCTGTTTTTT. Encoded protein: CASSQGSMRHSWGELFF. This rearrangement joins TRBV4-1 to TRBJ2-2; D uncertain. V was pared by 1 base and J by 8 bases, with 20 bases between. This CDR3 has 17 amino acids. CDR1 MGHRA and CDR2 YSYEKL come from the germline V gene.

The V and J genes are TRBV5-1 and TRBJ2-2, with 8 bases lining up with TRBD2. J lost 0 bases, V lost 4 bases, and 5 bases had no gene match. The germline V gene encodes CDR1 SGHRS and CDR2 YFSETQ. The CDR3 totals 16 residues. As DNA, the CDR3 is TGCGCCAGCAGCCCCCGGACTAGCACGAACACCGGGGAGCTGTTTTTT. This translates into CASSPRTSTNTGELFF.

This clonotype was picked up a small number of times. The chain links TRBV28 to TRBJ2-3; 9 nucleotides align to TRBD2. The CDR3 contains 15 residues. The V gene's germline CDR1 is MDHEN and CDR2 SYDVKM. The ends lost 6 bases at V and 5 bases at J; junction bases unmatched: 9. CDR3 amino acids: CASSLAGARVDTQYF. The CDR3 DNA reads TGTGCCAGCAGCTTAGCGGGGGCCCGGGTAGATACGCAGTATTTT.

This clonotype was observed a few times. The rearrangement joins TRBV18 to TRBJ2-1, with D perhaps matching TRBD1 (6 bases). V dropped 2 bases and J dropped 4 bases, with 12 bases sitting between them. Germline V lookup: CDR1 KGHSH, CDR2 LQKENI. The CDR3 loop spans 15 amino acids. The CDR3 spells CASSPGEGGYNEQFF. CDR3 coding DNA: TGTGCCAGCTCACCAGGGGAAGGGGGATACAATGAGCAGTTCTTC.

This clonotype was picked up a small number of times. This chain uses TRBV11-1 with TRBJ2-7; no firm D call. The V gene's germline CDR1 is SGHAT and CDR2 FQDESV (reference sequence). The CDR3 has 13 residues. Trimming cost V 5 bases and J 6 bases, with 14 bases left between them. The CDR3 loop is CASSPRLGIEQYF. The CDR3 DNA follows: TGTGCCAGCAGCCCCCGTTTGGGGATCGAGCAGTACTTC.

The sample holds a few counts of this clonotype. This chain links TRBV12-3 or TRBV12-4 with TRBJ2-7; no clear D gene. CDR3 length: 14 residues. The V gene lost 4 bases and the J gene lost 4 bases, with 14 bases spanning the gap. CDR3 DNA: TGTGCCAGCAGTTCCCCCCGAGCGCAGTACGAGCAGTACGTC. Translated, it gives CASSSPRAQYEQYV.

The rearrangement uses TRBV20-1 and TRBJ2-2; unclear D gene. Deletions cut 5 bases from V and 1 base from J, with 8 bases between. This CDR3 is built from 13 residues. CDR1 is DFQATT and CDR2 is SNEGSKA in the germline V gene (reference sequence). CDR3 amino acids: CSALDLNTGELFF. CDR3 coding DNA: TGCAGTGCTCTCGATTTGAACACCGGGGAGCTGTTTTTT.

The chain uses TRBV5-1 and TRBJ1-5, with 8 bases lining up with TRBD1. Losses at the gene ends were 3 bases for V and 3 bases for J; bases not matched to a gene: 5. The CDR3 is 15 amino acids. Per germline, CDR1 SGHRS and CDR2 YFSETQ. The CDR3 loop is CASSWTGYANQPQHF. CDR3 DNA: TGCGCCAGCAGCTGGACAGGGTATGCCAATCAGCCCCAGCATTTT.

With regard to this clonotype: Just one base apart from a much larger clone, this may be a read error. The chain recombines TRBV4-1 with TRBJ2-1; D gene unclear. Germline V CDR1 and CDR2: MGHRA, YSYEKL. The CDR3 runs to 13 residues. The CDR3: CASSQELNKEQFF. CDR3 in DNA: TGCGCCAGCAGCCAAGAACTTAACAAGGAGCAGTTCTTC.